These 27 T cell receptor beta chains were all obtained from the same sample, sequenced in a study of T-cell memory formation after mild COVID-19. Each CDR3 protein is one row after TCRdb ran MiXCR on the 5' RACE reads. The sample lists 350,000 or so distinct CDR3 sequences, about an eighth occurring once. The sequenced material came from PBMCs or a T cell subset sorted from them (not recorded which). These receptors were obtained from a man younger than 30 who had mild COVID-19 (a few samples of this study predate the infection). Cell type and time point are not known.

This clonotype was counted between two and nine times. This chain uses TRBV14 with TRBJ2-2, with D possibly called TRBD1 or TRBD2 (6 bases each). CDR3 length: 15 amino acids. Germline CDR1 SGHDN, CDR2 FVKESK. V lost 6 bases to trimming and J lost 4 bases, with 15 bases between them. As DNA, the CDR3 is TGTGCCAGCAGGGAATCGGGGGCCCTCACCGGGGAGCTGTTTTTT. Protein sequence: CASRESGALTGELFF.

This clonotype was recorded a few times. V is TRBV25-1 and J is TRBJ1-4; D is uncertain. The CDR3 loop spans 18 amino acids. Trimming pared 6 bases from V and 5 bases from J, leaving 25 bases between. Germline V gives CDR1 MGHDK, CDR2 SYGVNS. The CDR3 spells CASRTLGGLRDINEKLFF. The DNA for the CDR3 is TGTGCCAGCAGAACCCTGGGCGGACTGCGAGACATAAATGAAAAACTGTTTTTT.

There are many counts of this clonotype. The chain uses TRBV18 and TRBJ1-1; D is unclear. This CDR3 is 14 amino acids long. V gave up 2 bases and J gave up 3 bases, with 10 bases separating them. The germline V gene has CDR1 KGHSH and CDR2 LQKENI. CDR3 sequence reads: CASSPISGDTEAFF. The CDR3 DNA reads as TGTGCCAGCTCACCAATATCTGGGGACACTGAAGCTTTCTTT. Looking up the rest from reference TRBV18 and TRBJ1-1 gives the full variable domain: NAGVMQNPRHLVRRRGQEARLRCSPMKGHSHVYWYRQLPEEGLKFMVYLQKENIIDESGMPKERFSAEFPKEGPSILRIQQVVRGDSAAYFCASSPISGDTEAFFGQGTRLTVV.

This clonotype has at least ten counts. J is TRBJ1-4 and V is TRBV4-2, with 9 bases matching TRBD1. CDR1 is LGHNA and CDR2 is YNFKEQ in the germline V gene. J lost 8 bases, V lost 1 base, and 5 bases had no gene match. The CDR3 is 15 residues long. The CDR3 loop is CASSQGGTGSEKLFF. The CDR3 coding sequence is TGTGCCAGCAGCCAAGGGGGGACAGGGAGCGAAAAACTGTTTTTT.

At least ten counts were recorded for this clonotype. The CDR3 nucleotides read TGCAGTGCCCGGGGAGGGGGCTTGGTGAACACTGAAGCTTTCTTT. Translation: CSARGGGLVNTEAFF. V gene TRBV20-1 combines with J gene TRBJ1-1; 7 positions match TRBD1. Germline V gives CDR1 DFQATT, CDR2 SNEGSKA (reference sequence). The CDR3 is 15 residues long. J gave up 0 bases and V 6 bases, and 10 bases lay outside the gene matches.

This clonotype was seen ten or more times. V and J are TRBV7-4 and TRBJ2-7; 9 nucleotides agree with TRBD1. Germline V gene lookup returns CDR1 SGHVT and CDR2 SQSDAQ. This CDR3 has 17 residues. V was pared by 5 bases and J by 3 bases, with 14 bases of the junction left unmatched. CDR3 sequence: CASSQRDRVCKSYEQYF. The CDR3 nucleotides are TGTGCCAGCAGCCAACGGGACAGGGTATGCAAAAGCTACGAGCAGTACTTC.

The chain uses TRBV4-2 and TRBJ1-6; 8 positions match TRBD1. The V gene's germline CDR1 is LGHNA and CDR2 YNFKEQ. The ends lost 0 bases at V and 5 bases at J; junction bases unmatched: 6. The CDR3 covers 17 residues. This CDR3 reads CASSQEAGGADNSPLHF. DNA of the CDR3: TGTGCCAGCAGCCAAGAGGCAGGGGGCGCGGATAATTCACCCCTCCACTTT.

This rearrangement joins TRBV4-3 to TRBJ2-3; a possible D gene is TRBD2 (5 bases). Trimming cost V 0 bases and J 8 bases, with 15 bases left between them. Germline lookup yields CDR1 LGHNA and CDR2 YSLEER. The CDR3 runs 15 residues. Here the CDR3 DNA reads TGCGCCAGCAGCCAAGATCAGGAGGCCGAGGGTACGCAGTATTTT. As protein: CASSQDQEAEGTQYF.

The chain combines TRBV10-3 with TRBJ2-1; the match to TRBD2 covers 15 bases. V dropped 4 bases and J dropped 5; count of bases not matched to a gene: 6. Germline values: CDR1 ENHRY, CDR2 SYGVKD. The CDR3 consists of 17 residues. CDR3 loop: CAISGTSGGDFNNEQFF. In DNA form, the CDR3 reads TGTGCCATCAGTGGGACTAGCGGGGGGGATTTCAACAATGAGCAGTTCTTC.

The sample holds a few counts of this clonotype. The V gene is TRBV21-1, the J gene TRBJ2-7; TRBD2, the table's D call, was not compared with the DNA. TRBV21-1 is a documented pseudogene. The CDR3 is 16 residues long. The CDR3, as DNA: TGTGCCAGCAGCAAAGGTTATAGCGGGGGGGCTGGCGAGCAGTACGTC. The encoded protein is CASSKGYSGGAGEQYV.

This chain uses TRBV28 with TRBJ1-5; tentatively, D is TRBD1 (6 bases). V was clipped by 5 bases and J by 3 bases, with 14 bases between them. The length of the CDR3 is 15 residues. The germline gives CDR1 MDHEN, CDR2 SYDVKM. The CDR3 DNA sequence: TGTGCCAGCAGTCCGACCGACAGGTTCAATCAGCCCCAGCATTTT. As protein: CASSPTDRFNQPQHF.

The V call is TRBV27, the J call TRBJ1-1, with D perhaps matching TRBD1 (5 bases). Germline CDR1 and CDR2: MNHEY and SMNVEV (reference sequence). The V end lost 2 bases, the J end lost 5 bases, and 12 bases lay between the germline ends. This CDR3 is 14 amino acids long. The CDR3, as DNA: TGTGCCAGCAGTTTAACGTACCGGGGGACTGAAGCTTTCTTT. This translates into CASSLTYRGTEAFF.

The V call is TRBV20-1, the J call TRBJ1-1, with D possibly matching TRBD1 (6 bases). In germline, CDR1 is DFQATT, CDR2 SNEGSKA (reference sequence). This CDR3 region has 16 residues. V lost 2 bases, J lost 0 bases, and 16 bases lay in between. CDR3 in amino acids: CSARSTQGRMNTEAFF. The CDR3 DNA is TGCAGTGCTAGATCAACTCAGGGGCGCATGAACACTGAAGCTTTCTTT.

This clonotype was seen repeatedly, ten times or more. The genes are TRBV7-9 and TRBJ1-2; D uncertain. The CDR3 runs to 12 residues. V was pared by 3 bases and J by 1 base, with 3 bases between. Germline-derived CDR1 and CDR2 are SEHNR and FQNEAQ (reference sequence). The CDR3 coding sequence is TGTGCCAGCAGCTTGAATAACTATGGCTACACCTTC. Its protein is CASSLNNYGYTF.

In this sample, this clonotype turned up a few times. The V and J genes are TRBV5-1 and TRBJ1-4; D call uncertain. CDR1 and CDR2 from the germline V gene are SGHRS and YFSETQ. Deletions cut 3 bases from V and 0 bases from J, with 9 bases between. The CDR3 runs to 15 residues. The CDR3 sequence: CASSSRPATNEKLFF. The DNA of the CDR3 is TGCGCCAGCAGCTCTAGACCGGCAACTAATGAAAAACTGTTTTTT.

The rearrangement joins TRBV4-1 to TRBJ2-1; D is perhaps TRBD2 (6 bases). The ends were cut back, 1 base at V and 7 bases at J, with 14 bases in the middle. Per germline, CDR1 MGHRA and CDR2 YSYEKL. The CDR3 is made up of 15 amino acids. For the CDR3, the DNA is TGCGCCAGCAGCCAAGGGCGGCAGGGAGGAAATGAGCAGTTCTTC. It translates to CASSQGRQGGNEQFF.

V gene TRBV4-2 combines with J gene TRBJ2-1; no clear D. CDR1 is LGHNA, CDR2 YNFKEQ, per germline. V was cut by 0 bases and J by 1 base, with 10 bases left in between. This CDR3 is built from 16 residues. CDR3 in DNA: TGTGCCAGCAGCCAAGATAACCTTGCGTCCTACAATGAGCAGTTCTTC. The encoded protein is CASSQDNLASYNEQFF.

A few counts support this clonotype. The V gene is TRBV12-3 or TRBV12-4, the J gene TRBJ2-7; 10 bases agree with TRBD2. The CDR3 is made up of 14 amino acids. With V trimmed by 5 bases and J by 7 bases, 8 bases remained unmatched. CDR3 coding DNA: TGTGCCAGCAGTCACAGCGGGGGGGCCTGGGAGCAGTACTTC. It yields the protein CASSHSGGAWEQYF.

This chain links TRBV7-2 with TRBJ2-5; 11 bases align to TRBD2. Trimming took 5 bases from V and 5 from J; bases not matched to a gene: 10. This CDR3 comprises 16 residues. CDR1 and CDR2 (germline): SGHTA, FQGNSA. As DNA, the CDR3 is TGTGCCAGCAGCCCACCGCGTACTAGCGGGAGTGAGACCCAGTACTTC. This codes for CASSPPRTSGSETQYF.

This clonotype occurred a few times. A read error is possible here, since a much larger clone lies one base away. V and J are TRBV6-2 or TRBV6-3 and TRBJ2-5; D not certain. Germline assignment: CDR1 MNHEY and CDR2 SVGEGT. This CDR3 comprises 13 residues. The V gene lost 4 bases and the J gene lost 1 base, with 7 bases spanning the gap. The CDR3 DNA reads as TGTGCCAGCAGTTTTAGACTCCAAGAGACCCAGTACTTC. Its translation is CASSFRLQETQYF.

This clonotype was counted many times. The V and J genes are TRBV29-1 and TRBJ1-1; D remains unclear. The V end was cut by 7 bases, the J end by 3 bases, with 12 bases between. CDR1 is SQVTM, CDR2 ANQGSEA, per germline. This CDR3 contains 12 residues. CDR3 DNA sequence: TGCAGCGGTAGACCACACGACACTGAAGCTTTCTTT. Encoded protein: CSGRPHDTEAFF.

V is TRBV6-5 and J is TRBJ1-1; TRBD1 matches at 7 bases. Germline trimming cut 2 bases from V and 4 bases from J; bases unmatched to any gene: 1. Germline V lookup: CDR1 MNHEY, CDR2 SVGAGI. The CDR3 totals 13 residues. CDR3 bases: TGTGCCAGCAGTTACAGGGGGCTCACTGAAGCTTTCTTT. Translating it yields CASSYRGLTEAFF.

In this sample, this clonotype turned up a few times. V is TRBV4-1 and J is TRBJ2-5; TRBD2 matches at 8 bases. V gave up 0 bases and J gave up 4 bases; unmatched junction bases: 7. CDR1 and CDR2 (germline): MGHRA, YSYEKL. CDR3 length: 16 residues. CDR3 sequence: CASSQDGTRVGETQYF. CDR3 sequence (DNA): TGCGCCAGCAGCCAAGACGGGACTAGGGTGGGAGAGACCCAGTACTTC.

The chain has TRBV7-2 and TRBJ2-5; D is unresolved. The germline V gene encodes CDR1 SGHTA and CDR2 FQGNSA. The CDR3 contains 14 residues. V lost 5 bases and J lost 4, with 14 bases in between. CDR3 in amino acids: CASSPSALRETQYF. The CDR3 DNA follows: TGTGCCAGCAGCCCCTCGGCGTTAAGAGAGACCCAGTACTTC. The variable domain in full, with the rest retrieved from reference TRBV7-2 and TRBJ2-5, is GAGVSQSPSNKVTEKGKDVELRCDPISGHTALYWYRQSLGQGLEFLIYFQGNSAPDKSGLPSDRFSAERTGGSVSTLTIQRTQQEDSAVYLCASSPSALRETQYFGPGTRLLVL.

V gene TRBV5-1 combines with J gene TRBJ2-3; D remains ambiguous. Trimming left V 3 bases short and J 6 bases short, with 11 bases between. CDR1 is SGHRS, CDR2 YFSETQ, per germline. CDR3 size: 13 residues. The CDR3 sequence is CASSSEAVDTQYF. The CDR3 DNA sequence: TGCGCCAGCAGCTCCGAAGCCGTGGATACGCAGTATTTT.

This clonotype was counted ten times or more. The chain links TRBV7-9 to TRBJ2-7; 9 bases align to TRBD1. CDR1 SEHNR and CDR2 FQNEAQ come from the germline V gene (reference sequence). The CDR3 is made up of 14 amino acids. The V and J ends lost 5 bases and 6 bases, in that order; junction bases with no gene match: 8. The CDR3 DNA reads TGTGCCAGCAGCATTGGACAGGGGATCCTCGAGCAGTACTTC. Its protein is CASSIGQGILEQYF.

The chain links TRBV7-2 to TRBJ2-7; D remains ambiguous. This CDR3 has 16 residues. V shed 1 base and J shed 0 bases, with 13 bases lying between them. Germline assignment: CDR1 SGHTA and CDR2 FQGNSA. CDR3 protein: CASSLVGEPSSYEQYV. The CDR3 DNA sequence: TGTGCCAGCAGCTTAGTTGGCGAGCCGAGCTCCTACGAGCAGTACGTC.